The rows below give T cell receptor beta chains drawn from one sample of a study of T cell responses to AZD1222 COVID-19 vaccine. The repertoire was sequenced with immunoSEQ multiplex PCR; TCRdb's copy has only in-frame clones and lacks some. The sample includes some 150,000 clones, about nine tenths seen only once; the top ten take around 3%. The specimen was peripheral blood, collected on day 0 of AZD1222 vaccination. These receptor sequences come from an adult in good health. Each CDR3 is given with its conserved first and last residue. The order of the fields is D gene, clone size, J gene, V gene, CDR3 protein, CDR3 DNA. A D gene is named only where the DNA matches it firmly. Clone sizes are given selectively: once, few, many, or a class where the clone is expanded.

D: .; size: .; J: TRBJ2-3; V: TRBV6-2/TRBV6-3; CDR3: CASSRGADTQYF; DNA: TGTGCCAGCAGTCGGGGCGCAGATACGCAGTATTTT
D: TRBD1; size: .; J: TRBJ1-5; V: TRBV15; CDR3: CATSRETGGSNQPQHF; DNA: TGTGCCACCAGCAGAGAAACAGGGGGCTCGAATCAGCCCCAGCATTTT
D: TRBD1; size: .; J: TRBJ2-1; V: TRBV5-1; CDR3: CASSSPGTGNNEQFF; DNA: TGCGCCAGCAGCTCCCCTGGGACAGGAAACAATGAGCAGTTCTTC
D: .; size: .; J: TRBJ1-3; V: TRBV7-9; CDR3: CASSLNGNTIYF; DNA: TGTGCCAGCAGCTTAAACGGAAACACCATATATTTT
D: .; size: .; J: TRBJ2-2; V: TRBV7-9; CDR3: CASTDKVLGTGELFF; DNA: TGTGCCAGCACCGATAAGGTCCTCGGCACCGGGGAGCTGTTTTTT
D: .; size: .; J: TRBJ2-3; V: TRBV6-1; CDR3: CASSEVGGPSTDTQYF; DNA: TGTGCCAGCAGTGAAGTCGGTGGACCTAGCACAGATACGCAGTATTTT
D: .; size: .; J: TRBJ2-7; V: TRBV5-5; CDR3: CASSLVGSYEQYF; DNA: TGTGCCAGCAGCCTAGTGGGCTCCTACGAGCAGTACTTC
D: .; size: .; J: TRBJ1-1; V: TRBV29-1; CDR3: CSVSGSTEAFF; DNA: TGCAGCGTTTCAGGGAGCACTGAAGCTTTCTTT
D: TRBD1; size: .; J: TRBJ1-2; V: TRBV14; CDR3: CASSQVAGGPYGYTF; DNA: TGTGCCAGCAGCCAAGTTGCAGGGGGACCATATGGCTACACCTTC
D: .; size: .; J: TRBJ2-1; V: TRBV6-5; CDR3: CASSPTRAREQFF; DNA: TGTGCCAGCAGTCCTACGAGGGCCCGGGAGCAGTTCTTC
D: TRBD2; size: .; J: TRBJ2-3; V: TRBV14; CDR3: CASSPATSGFTDTQYF; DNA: TGTGCCAGCAGCCCCGCGACTAGCGGTTTCACAGATACGCAGTATTTT
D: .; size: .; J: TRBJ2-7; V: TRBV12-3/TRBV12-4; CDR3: CASSFSLSYEQYF; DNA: TGTGCCAGCAGTTTTTCGTTGTCCTACGAGCAGTACTTC
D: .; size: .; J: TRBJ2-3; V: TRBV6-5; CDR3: CASRDRLTDTQYF; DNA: TGTGCCAGTCGGGACCGGCTCACAGATACGCAGTATTTT
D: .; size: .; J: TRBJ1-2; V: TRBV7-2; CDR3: CASSFGGPNNYGYTF; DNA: TGTGCCAGCAGCTTTGGTGGGCCGAATAACTATGGCTACACCTTC
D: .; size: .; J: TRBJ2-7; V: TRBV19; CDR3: CASSPSRQGLTYEQYF; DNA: TGTGCCAGTAGTCCCTCTAGACAGGGACTAACCTACGAGCAGTACTTC
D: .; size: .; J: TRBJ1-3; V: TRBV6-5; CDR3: CASSYSIGSGNTIYF; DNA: TGTGCCAGCAGTTACTCGATAGGCTCTGGAAACACCATATATTTT
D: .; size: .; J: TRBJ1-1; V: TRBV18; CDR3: CASSGTSDTEAFF; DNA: TGTGCCAGCTCAGGGACCTCGGACACTGAAGCTTTCTTT
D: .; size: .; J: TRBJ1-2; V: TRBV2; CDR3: CASSEGRVLDYGYTF; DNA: TGTGCCAGCAGTGAGGGCAGGGTTCTTGACTATGGCTACACCTTC
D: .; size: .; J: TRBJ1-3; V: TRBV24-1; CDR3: CATSDSHTGTGNTIYF; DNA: TGTGCCACCAGTGATTCGCATACAGGGACAGGAAACACCATATATTTT
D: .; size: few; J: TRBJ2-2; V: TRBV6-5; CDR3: CASSYSLGSAGELFF; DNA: TGTGCCAGCAGTTACTCGCTGGGGAGTGCCGGGGAGCTGTTTTTT
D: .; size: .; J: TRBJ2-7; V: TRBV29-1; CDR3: CSVALPSSYEQYF; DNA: TGCAGCGTTGCCCTCCCCAGCTCCTACGAGCAGTACTTC
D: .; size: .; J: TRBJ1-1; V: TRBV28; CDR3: CASSPGVGRTEAFF; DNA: TGTGCCAGCAGTCCGGGGGTCGGTAGGACTGAAGCTTTCTTT
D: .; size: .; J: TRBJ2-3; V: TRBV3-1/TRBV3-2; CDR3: CASSQEAFGTQYF; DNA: TGTGCCAGCAGCCAAGAGGCCTTCGGTACGCAGTATTTT
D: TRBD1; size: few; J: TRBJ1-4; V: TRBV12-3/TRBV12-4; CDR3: CASKEGAQKLFF; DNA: TGTGCCAGCAAGGAGGGGGCCCAAAAACTGTTTTTT
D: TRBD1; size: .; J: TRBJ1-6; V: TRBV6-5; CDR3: CAGQGGNSPLHF; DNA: TGTGCCGGGCAGGGGGGGAATTCACCCCTCCACTTT
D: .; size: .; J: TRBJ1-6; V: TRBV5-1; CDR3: CASSLGTATGSPLHF; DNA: TGCGCCAGCAGCTTGGGGACAGCTACGGGTTCACCCCTCCACTTT
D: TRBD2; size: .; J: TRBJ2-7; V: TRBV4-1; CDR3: CASSHNWGGSYEQYF; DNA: TGCGCCAGCAGCCATAATTGGGGGGGCTCCTACGAGCAGTACTTC
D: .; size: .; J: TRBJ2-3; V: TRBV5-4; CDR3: CASSLAYTSTDTQYF; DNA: TGTGCCAGCAGCTTGGCCTACACCAGCACAGATACGCAGTATTTT
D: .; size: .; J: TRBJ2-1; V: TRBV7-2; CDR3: CANSIDYRYNEQFF; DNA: TGTGCCAACAGCATCGATTACAGATACAATGAGCAGTTCTTC
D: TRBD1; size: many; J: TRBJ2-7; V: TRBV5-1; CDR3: CASSPDPGTGLYEQYF; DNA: TGCGCCAGCAGCCCCGACCCCGGGACAGGGCTCTACGAGCAGTACTTC
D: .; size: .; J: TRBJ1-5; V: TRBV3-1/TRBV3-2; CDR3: CASSQVTGNQPQHF; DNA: TGTGCCAGCAGCCAAGTAACAGGCAATCAGCCCCAGCATTTT
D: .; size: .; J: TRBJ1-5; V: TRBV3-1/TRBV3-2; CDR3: CASSQGLGTRFQPQHF; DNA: TGTGCCAGCAGCCAGGGACTCGGGACAAGATTTCAGCCCCAGCATTTT
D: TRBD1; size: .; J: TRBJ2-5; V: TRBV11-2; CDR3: CASTLTGAWQETQYF; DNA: TGTGCCAGCACCCTGACAGGGGCCTGGCAAGAGACCCAGTACTTC
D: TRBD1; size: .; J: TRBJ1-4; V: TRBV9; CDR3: CASSEHRGIGSNEKLFF; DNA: TGTGCCAGCAGTGAGCACAGGGGAATCGGGTCTAATGAAAAACTGTTTTTT
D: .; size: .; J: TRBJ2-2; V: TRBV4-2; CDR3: CASSQAVTGELFF; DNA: TGTGCCAGCAGCCAAGCTGTCACCGGGGAGCTGTTTTTT
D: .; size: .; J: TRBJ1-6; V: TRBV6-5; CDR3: CASIGGLSNSPLHF; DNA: TGTGCCAGCATAGGGGGACTGAGCAATTCACCCCTCCACTTT
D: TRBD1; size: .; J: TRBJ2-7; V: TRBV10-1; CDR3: CAATRDRGWYEQYF; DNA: TGCGCCGCAACAAGGGACAGGGGCTGGTACGAGCAGTACTTC